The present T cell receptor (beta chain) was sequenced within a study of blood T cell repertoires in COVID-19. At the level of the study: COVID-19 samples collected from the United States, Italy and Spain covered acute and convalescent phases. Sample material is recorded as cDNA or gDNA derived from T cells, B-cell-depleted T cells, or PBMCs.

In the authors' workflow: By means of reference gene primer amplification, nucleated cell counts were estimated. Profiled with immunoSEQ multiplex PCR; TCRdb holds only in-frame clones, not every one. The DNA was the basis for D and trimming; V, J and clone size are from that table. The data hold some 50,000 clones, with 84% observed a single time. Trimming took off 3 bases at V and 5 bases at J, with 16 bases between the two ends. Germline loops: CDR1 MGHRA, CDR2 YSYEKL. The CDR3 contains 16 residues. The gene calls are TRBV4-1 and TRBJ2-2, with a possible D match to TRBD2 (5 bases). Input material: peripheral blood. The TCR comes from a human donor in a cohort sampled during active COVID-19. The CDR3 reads CASSHPGRKDTGELFF. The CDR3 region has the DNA TGCGCCAGCAGCCACCCGGGGAGAAAGGATACCGGGGAGCTGTTTTTT.